The 15 T cell receptor beta chains in this list originate from one sample, sequenced in a study of blood T cell repertoires in COVID-19. The table came from immunoSEQ multiplex PCR; TCRdb's copy has only in-frame clones and leaves some out. The table lists 150,000 to 200,000 clones, 65% to 80% of them singletons. Sequencing was carried out using PBMCs or T cells enriched from blood (not recorded which). The receptors originated from a woman aged 45-59 years with acute COVID-19.

CDR3 amino acids: CASSLVSIAQETQYF. The DNA of the CDR3 is TGTGCCAGCAGCTTAGTGTCTATAGCCCAAGAGACCCAGTACTTC. This sequence joins TRBV7-9 and TRBJ2-5; no reliable D call. Germline lookup yields CDR1 SEHNR and CDR2 FQNEAQ (reference sequence). CDR3 length equals 15 residues. V was clipped by 1 base and J by 1 base, with 10 bases between them.

The chain combines TRBV28 with TRBJ1-6; D is perhaps TRBD1 (6 bases). V dropped 4 bases and J dropped 6 bases, with 19 bases sitting between them. This CDR3 spans 17 amino acids. The V gene's germline CDR1 is MDHEN and CDR2 SYDVKM. The CDR3 spells CASSSVRGSEGNSPLHF. CDR3 coding DNA: TGTGCCAGCAGTTCTGTGAGGGGGTCCGAGGGTAATTCACCCCTCCACTTT.

This chain connects TRBV4-2 to TRBJ2-1; 12 positions agree with TRBD2. Germline values: CDR1 LGHNA, CDR2 YNFKEQ. The CDR3 runs 15 residues. V lost 1 base to trimming and J lost 9 bases; unmatched junction nucleotides: 4. The CDR3 spells CASSQASGGASEQFF. As DNA, the CDR3 is TGTGCCAGCAGCCAAGCTAGCGGGGGGGCCTCTGAGCAGTTCTTC.

The V gene is TRBV25-1, the J gene TRBJ2-1; possible D gene TRBD1, 6 bases. Germline CDR1 reads MGHDK; CDR2 reads SYGVNS. The CDR3 extends over 14 amino acids. V lost 1 base, J lost 9 bases, and 13 bases lay in between. The CDR3 sequence is CASSEFPGVSEQFF. Written as DNA, the CDR3 is TGTGCCAGCAGTGAATTCCCAGGGGTAAGTGAGCAGTTCTTC.

The chain uses TRBV7-3 and TRBJ2-3; tentatively, D is TRBD2 (6 bases). The CDR3 is 14 amino acids. CDR1 is SGHTA and CDR2 is FQGTGA in the germline V gene. Trimming removed 5 bases from V and 1 base from J, with 10 bases in between. In DNA form, the CDR3 reads TGTGCCAGCAGCACCGGGACTGGCACAGATACGCAGTATTTT. Protein product: CASSTGTGTDTQYF.

The chain recombines TRBV5-1 with TRBJ1-6; 10 bases agree with TRBD1. This CDR3 spans 16 amino acids. V lost 4 bases and J lost 9; bases outside the gene matches: 10. Looked up from germline, CDR1 is SGHRS and CDR2 is YFSETQ. The CDR3 nucleotides read TGCGCCAGCAGCCTTAATCCGGGACAGGGGACTTCACCCCTCCACTTT. Encoded protein: CASSLNPGQGTSPLHF.

This clone was found a few times. The chain carries TRBV3-1 (or the pseudogene TRBV3-2) and TRBJ1-2, with D possibly matching TRBD1 (6 bases). The CDR3 has 16 residues. The V gene lost 0 bases and the J gene lost 4 bases, with 15 bases spanning the gap. CDR1 and CDR2 (germline): LGHDT, YNNKEL (reference sequence). The CDR3 is CASSQDQDRFAYGYTF. CDR3 in DNA: TGTGCCAGCAGCCAAGACCAAGACAGGTTCGCCTATGGCTACACCTTC.

In this sample, this clone turned up once. The V call is TRBV27, the J call TRBJ1-4; no reliable D call. This CDR3 comprises 13 residues. From germline, CDR1 is MNHEY and CDR2 SMNVEV (reference sequence). V shed 2 bases and J shed 8 bases, with 9 bases lying between them. The CDR3 here is CASSLREAEKLFF. CDR3 DNA sequence: TGTGCCAGCAGTTTACGGGAGGCAGAAAAACTGTTTTTT.

J is TRBJ1-1 and V is TRBV7-9; 7 positions agree with TRBD1. V shed 5 bases and J 1 base; nucleotides not matched to a gene: 7. CDR1 and CDR2 (germline): SEHNR, FQNEAQ (reference sequence). The CDR3 extends over 15 amino acids. CDR3 bases: TGTGCCAGCAGCATACGACAGGGTGGGAACACTGAAGCTTTCTTT. Amino acid sequence: CASSIRQGGNTEAFF.

In its sample, this clone was seen a few times. V and J are TRBV4-1 and TRBJ1-1; D is unclear. The CDR3 has 15 residues. V lost 4 bases and J 6 bases, leaving 18 bases between the germline ends. Germline values: CDR1 MGHRA, CDR2 YSYEKL. In DNA, the CDR3 is TGCGCCAGCAGCCTCTTACGGGCGGCGGGTGCTGAAGCTTTCTTT. This sequence encodes CASSLLRAAGAEAFF.

This clone has only a few counts. The chain has TRBV5-5 and TRBJ2-1; D unclear. Germline-derived CDR1 and CDR2 are SGHKS and YYEKEE (reference sequence). The CDR3 runs 12 residues. V dropped 4 bases and J dropped 9 bases, with 11 bases sitting between them. CDR3 DNA: TGTGCCAGCAGCCAGTCGCGAGGTGAGCAGTTCTTC. This codes for CASSQSRGEQFF.

This chain joins TRBV28 and TRBJ2-3; 12 positions agree with TRBD2. This CDR3 contains 18 residues. Germline V gives CDR1 MDHEN, CDR2 SYDVKM. The V and J ends lost 1 base and 3 bases, in that order; junction bases with no gene match: 8. The CDR3 is CASSLFGTGLAGTDTQYF. The CDR3 DNA follows: TGTGCCAGCAGTTTATTTGGGACCGGACTAGCGGGGACAGATACGCAGTATTTT.

The chain recombines TRBV28 with TRBJ1-3, with TRBD1 as a possible D gene (6 bases). The CDR3 loop spans 17 amino acids. The V end lost 6 bases, the J end lost 0 bases, and 18 bases lay between the germline ends. Germline lookup yields CDR1 MDHEN and CDR2 SYDVKM. CDR3 sequence: CASRSGVGGSSGNTIYF. Here the CDR3 DNA reads TGTGCCAGCAGATCCGGCGTTGGGGGCTCCTCTGGAAACACCATATATTTT.

The rearrangement links TRBV5-6 to TRBJ1-6; TRBD1 is a possible D gene (5 bases). This CDR3 is built from 13 residues. Trimming took off 0 bases at V and 7 bases at J, with 5 bases between the two ends. Germline CDR1 SGHDT, CDR2 YYEEEE. The CDR3: CASSLDRNSPLHF. Here the CDR3 DNA reads TGTGCCAGCAGCTTGGACAGGAATTCACCCCTCCACTTT. Full variable domain (remainder filled in from reference TRBV5-6 and TRBJ1-6): DAGVTQSPTHLIKTRGQQVTLRCSPKSGHDTVSWYQQALGQGPQFIFQYYEEEERQRGNFPDRFSGHQFPNYSSELNVNALLLGDSALYLCASSLDRNSPLHFGNGTRLTVT.

The rearrangement links TRBV5-5 to TRBJ1-1; 8 positions match TRBD1. The CDR3 length is 17 residues. The V gene end was trimmed by 3 bases and the J gene end by 0 bases; junction bases not matched to a gene: 10. Germline V gene data show CDR1 as SGHKS and CDR2 as YYEKEE (reference sequence). CDR3 coding DNA: TGTGCCAGCAGCTGGGGTCCCGGACAGGGTTTGAACACTGAAGCTTTCTTT. This codes for CASSWGPGQGLNTEAFF.